Below, 24 T cell receptor beta chains from the same sample are listed, as sequenced in a study of identical twins. TCRdb passed the 5' RACE reads through MiXCR, listing each CDR3 protein once. The top ten clones hold less than 0.35% of a sample with more than 1.5 million distinct CDR3 sequences, less than 35% of them seen once. Sequenced input: cord blood. These receptors originate from a newborn girl in good health.

The rearrangement links TRBV25-1 to TRBJ2-3, with D maybe TRBD2 (6 bases). There are 17 residues in the CDR3. Germline-derived CDR1 and CDR2 are MGHDK and SYGVNS. The ends were cut back, 3 bases at V and 2 bases at J, with 18 bases in the middle. The CDR3 sequence: CASSDESPSAFTDTQYF. The CDR3 DNA is TGTGCCAGCAGTGATGAATCGCCTAGCGCGTTCACAGATACGCAGTATTTT.

V is TRBV6-6 and J is TRBJ1-2, with D hard to call. The CDR3 sequence is 14 residues long. Deletions cut 7 bases from V and 0 bases from J, with 12 bases between. The germline CDR1 and CDR2 sequences are MNHNY and SVGAGI (reference sequence). The CDR3 here is CASTSRAANYGYTF. For the CDR3, the DNA is TGTGCCAGCACCTCCCGGGCGGCTAACTATGGCTACACCTTC.

This sequence joins TRBV5-6 and TRBJ2-7; either TRBD1 or TRBD2 may supply D (5 bases each). The CDR3 has 14 residues. Trimming left V 2 bases short and J 3 bases short, with 12 bases between. CDR1 SGHDT and CDR2 YYEEEE come from the germline V gene. The CDR3 DNA is TGTGCCAGCAGCTTAAGGGGAGCGGACTACGAGCAGTACTTC. Translated: CASSLRGADYEQYF.

The table lists this clonotype with a few counts. The chain has TRBV6-6 and TRBJ2-7, with D perhaps TRBD2 (5 bases). The DNA end is a closer match to TRBJ2-5, so the J assignment may be wrong. The CDR3 has 15 residues. In germline, CDR1 is MNHNY, CDR2 SVGAGI (reference sequence). In DNA, the CDR3 is TGTGCCAGCAGTTCCACCGGAGGAACCTCGGAGACCCAGTACTTC. It codes for CASSSTGGTSETQYF.

Only a few counts were recorded for this clonotype. The chain has TRBV9 and TRBJ2-5; 10 nucleotides match TRBD2. The J call may not be correct, given that the DNA end is closer to TRBJ2-7. Looked up from germline, CDR1 is SGDLS and CDR2 is YYNGEE. The CDR3 sequence is 14 residues long. For the CDR3, the DNA is TGTGCCAGCAGCCCTAGCGGGAGATGGAACGAGCAGTACTTC. This gives the protein CASSPSGRWNEQYF.

About this clonotype: At one end, the junction sequence differs from germline, possibly due to a read error. The rearrangement joins TRBV6-5 to TRBJ2-1; D possibly corresponds to TRBD2 (6 bases). The CDR3 loop spans 16 amino acids. Per germline, CDR1 MNHEY and CDR2 SVGAGI. CDR3 sequence: CASSLRGTPSYSEQFF. The CDR3 DNA reads TGTGCCAGCAGTTTACGCGGGACTCCATCCTACAGTGAGCAGTTCTTC.

The CDR3, as DNA: TGTGCCACCAGTGGGATGACAGGGTCCCACTACGAGCAGTACTTC. Protein: CATSGMTGSHYEQYF. V usage is TRBV24-1 and J usage is TRBJ2-7; 7 bases are a match to TRBD1. The germline V gene encodes CDR1 KGHDR and CDR2 SFDVKD. The CDR3 is 15 residues long. The V gene end was trimmed by 5 bases and the J gene end by 3 bases; junction bases not matched to a gene: 9.

V usage is TRBV9 and J usage is TRBJ1-4; no clear D gene. This CDR3 is built from 14 residues. The germline V and J ends were trimmed by 4 bases and 3 bases, with 10 bases remaining between them. The V gene's germline CDR1 is SGDLS and CDR2 YYNGEE. In DNA, the CDR3 is TGTGCCAGCAGCCCTCTTAGGGCTAATGAAAAACTGTTTTTT. It encodes CASSPLRANEKLFF.

There are a few counts of this clonotype. For the CDR3, the DNA is TGTGCCAGCAGCTTAGCTGGCGTATTGAGCTCCTACGAGCAGTACTTC. Amino acids: CASSLAGVLSSYEQYF. The rearrangement links TRBV7-2 to TRBJ2-7, with unresolved D. Trimming removed 0 bases at V and 0 bases at J, with 12 bases between. CDR1 and CDR2 from the germline V gene are SGHTA and FQGNSA. CDR3 size: 16 residues.

In its sample, this clonotype was seen once. An end of the junction does not agree with germline; a read error may underlie this. The rearrangement uses TRBV9 and TRBJ2-5; D is perhaps TRBD2 (5 bases). CDR3 length: 14 amino acids. Germline V CDR1 and CDR2: SGDLS, YYNGEE. The CDR3: CASSVRLYQVTQYF. CDR3 in DNA: TGTGCCAGCAGCGTTCGACTATACCAAGTGACCCAGTACTTC.

This clonotype was seen only once. J is TRBJ1-1 and V is TRBV20-1; TRBD1 is a possible D gene (5 bases). This CDR3 has 13 amino acids. CDR1 is DFQATT, CDR2 SNEGSKA, per germline (reference sequence). V lost 7 bases and J lost 1, with 13 bases in between. CDR3 residues: CSGADSPNTEAFF. The DNA of the CDR3 is TGCAGTGGAGCCGACAGCCCGAACACTGAAGCTTTCTTT.

The chain links TRBV6-1 to TRBJ1-2; 7 nucleotides line up with TRBD1. This CDR3 is built from 15 residues. Per germline, CDR1 MNHNS and CDR2 SASEGT. The J segment lost 4 bases and the V segment lost 0 bases, leaving 5 bases of the junction unmatched. Here the CDR3 DNA reads TGTGCCAGCAGTGAAGCAGGGGGCCGTAGCTATGGCTACACCTTC. Amino acid sequence: CASSEAGGRSYGYTF.

The rearrangement joins TRBV12-3 or TRBV12-4 to TRBJ1-2; D may be TRBD1 (5 bases). The CDR3 covers 13 residues. V was cut by 5 bases and J by 8 bases, with 15 bases left in between. CDR3 protein: CASSTRQLWGYTF. CDR3 nucleotide sequence: TGTGCCAGCAGTACTAGACAGCTATGGGGCTACACCTTC.

The V and J genes are TRBV7-9 and TRBJ2-1, with D possibly TRBD2 on 6 matching bases. The DNA matches TRBJ2-7 better at its end, which makes the J call doubtful. This CDR3 has 15 residues. CDR1 is SEHNR, CDR2 FQNEAQ, per germline (reference sequence). CDR3 sequence (DNA): TGTGCCAGCGTTGGGGGAAGGGACTCCTACAATGAGCAGTACTTC. Translating gives CASVGGRDSYNEQYF.

The rearrangement uses TRBV27 and TRBJ2-1; TRBD2 matches at 10 bases. CDR3 length: 14 residues. The V segment lost 7 bases and the J segment 8 bases; nucleotides outside the gene matches: 8. Germline V lookup: CDR1 MNHEY, CDR2 SMNVEV (reference sequence). The CDR3: CASNSVAGGYEQFF. Here the CDR3 DNA reads TGTGCCAGCAATTCAGTAGCGGGAGGTTATGAGCAGTTCTTC.

This clonotype has just a few counts. This chain uses TRBV28 with TRBJ1-1, with D tentatively TRBD1 (6 bases). Germline CDR1 and CDR2: MDHEN and SYDVKM. CDR3 length: 15 residues. With 3 bases removed from V and 4 bases from J, the gap between germline ends came to 15 bases. CDR3 protein: CASSFWGAVVTEAFF. The CDR3 region has the DNA TGTGCCAGCAGTTTTTGGGGGGCGGTAGTCACTGAAGCTTTCTTT.

The V call is TRBV10-3, the J call TRBJ2-1; 7 nucleotides match TRBD2. The ends lost 4 bases at V and 8 bases at J; junction bases unmatched: 11. Germline V gene lookup returns CDR1 ENHRY and CDR2 SYGVKD. This CDR3 spans 15 amino acids. This CDR3 is CAISALGRERYEQFF. CDR3 nucleotide sequence: TGTGCCATCAGTGCCCTGGGGCGGGAGCGCTATGAGCAGTTCTTC.

In its sample, this clonotype was seen many times. The genes are TRBV27 and TRBJ2-5, with D possibly TRBD2 on 5 matching bases. Deletions cut 3 bases from V and 12 bases from J, with 17 bases between. Germline CDR1 reads MNHEY; CDR2 reads SMNVEV (reference sequence). This CDR3 is built from 13 residues. The CDR3: CASSFSSRVGEYF. The CDR3 DNA is TGTGCCAGCAGTTTCTCTAGCCGCGTTGGGGAGTACTTC.

This clonotype came up a few times. The chain has TRBV5-1 and TRBJ2-1; 11 bases map to TRBD2. J was trimmed by 8 bases and V by 2 bases; bases with no gene match: 6. CDR1 and CDR2 from the germline V gene are SGHRS and YFSETQ. The CDR3 totals 15 residues. The chain's CDR3 is CASSLITSGSHEQFF. The CDR3 bases are TGCGCCAGCAGCTTAATAACTAGCGGGAGCCATGAGCAGTTCTTC.

The chain joins TRBV12-3 or TRBV12-4 to TRBJ1-1; D is possibly TRBD1 (5 bases). V lost 8 bases, J lost 0 bases, and 13 bases lay in between. This CDR3 has 14 amino acids. CDR3 sequence (DNA): TGTGCCAGCGGCATCCAGGGTTTGAACACTGAAGCTTTCTTT. Its translation is CASGIQGLNTEAFF.

J is TRBJ2-5 and V is TRBV5-1, with 11 bases identical to TRBD2. This CDR3 has 16 residues. Germline values: CDR1 SGHRS, CDR2 YFSETQ. V gave up 0 bases and J gave up 11 bases; unmatched junction bases: 12. CDR3 loop: CASSLDSGRALNEQYF. Written as DNA, the CDR3 is TGCGCCAGCAGCTTGGATAGCGGGAGGGCCCTTAATGAGCAGTACTTC.

Ten or more counts support this clonotype. This rearrangement joins TRBV6-1 to TRBJ2-3; no clear D gene. The V end was cut by 6 bases, the J end by 1 base, with 20 bases between. CDR1 MNHNS and CDR2 SASEGT come from the germline V gene. The CDR3 contains 17 residues. CDR3 DNA: TGTGCCAGCAGCCGATACCCACAGCCTCACGGCACAGATACGCAGTATTTT. It is translated as CASSRYPQPHGTDTQYF.

This clonotype was detected a few times. This rearrangement joins TRBV4-1 to TRBJ1-5; perhaps TRBD1 as D (5 bases). Trimming stripped 4 bases from V and 4 bases from J, with 11 bases between. This CDR3 comprises 14 residues. The V gene's germline CDR1 is MGHRA and CDR2 YSYEKL. The CDR3 loop is CASSPRQFNQPQHF. As DNA, the CDR3 is TGCGCCAGCAGCCCTAGACAGTTTAATCAGCCCCAGCATTTT.

This chain connects TRBV20-1 to TRBJ1-6; maybe TRBD1 (5 bases). The CDR3 runs to 12 residues. V lost 4 bases and J lost 10, with 11 bases in between. In germline, CDR1 is DFQATT, CDR2 SNEGSKA (reference sequence). CDR3 nucleotide sequence: TGCAGTGCTAAGTCCGGGGGATCACCCCTCCACTTT. It translates to CSAKSGGSPLHF.